This passage covers 19 T cell receptor beta chains from one sample sequenced in a study of T-cell memory formation after mild COVID-19. TCRdb re-derived calls from the 5' RACE reads in MiXCR, one entry per CDR3 protein. Among under 250,000 distinct CDR3 sequences listed, 15% were seen once. The sample taken for sequencing was PBMCs or a T cell subset sorted from them (not recorded which). These receptors were collected from an adult woman who had mild COVID-19 (a few samples of this study predate the infection). Cell type and time point are not known.

This clonotype occurred a few times. The chain recombines TRBV29-1 with TRBJ1-1; TRBD1 matches at 8 bases. Germline lookup yields CDR1 SQVTM and CDR2 ANQGSEA. This CDR3 region has 15 residues. With V trimmed by 4 bases and J by 1 base, 8 bases remained unmatched. The CDR3 loop reads CSVGRTGPGNTEAFF. As DNA, the CDR3 is TGCAGCGTTGGACGGACAGGGCCGGGGAACACTGAAGCTTTCTTT.

This clonotype was seen repeatedly, ten times or more. J is TRBJ2-7 and V is TRBV11-2; no definite D call. In germline, CDR1 is SGHAT, CDR2 FQNNGV. Trimming took off 5 bases at V and 3 bases at J, with 20 bases between the two ends. CDR3 length: 16 amino acids. CDR3 sequence reads: CASSPTRRVGDYEQYF. CDR3 sequence (DNA): TGTGCCAGCAGCCCAACCAGACGAGTAGGAGACTACGAGCAGTACTTC.

This clonotype was seen a handful of times. V is TRBV20-1 and J is TRBJ2-5; 10 positions agree with TRBD2. The ends lost 4 bases at V and 7 bases at J; junction bases unmatched: 12. Germline V gene data show CDR1 as DFQATT and CDR2 as SNEGSKA (reference sequence). The CDR3 is 15 amino acids. CDR3 nucleotide sequence: TGCAGTGCTATACCCGGGACTAGCGCCCGAGGGACCCAGTACTTC. This sequence encodes CSAIPGTSARGTQYF.

This clonotype appeared a few times. The chain carries TRBV11-1 and TRBJ2-3, with 9 bases fitting TRBD1. Germline V lookup: CDR1 SGHAT, CDR2 FQDESV (reference sequence). V trimming: 5 bases; J trimming: 6 bases; junction bases outside the gene matches: 9. The length of the CDR3 is 15 residues. CDR3 protein: CASSPDRGAPDTQYF. In DNA form, the CDR3 reads TGTGCCAGCAGCCCGGACAGGGGAGCGCCTGATACGCAGTATTTT. The whole variable domain, filled in from reference TRBV11-1 and TRBJ2-3, reads EAEVAQSPRYKITEKSQAVAFWCDPISGHATLYWYRQILGQGPELLVQFQDESVVDDSQLPKDRFSAERLKGVDSTLKIQPAELGDSAMYLCASSPDRGAPDTQYFGPGTRLTVL.

In this sample, this clonotype turned up a few times. V usage is TRBV15 and J usage is TRBJ1-3; D is uncertain. The germline V and J ends were trimmed by 2 bases and 7 bases, with 12 bases remaining between them. CDR3 length: 14 amino acids. Germline CDR1 LNHNV, CDR2 YYDKDF (reference sequence). The CDR3, as DNA: TGTGCCACCAGCAGACCTTACCCCTGGAACACCATATATTTT. Protein sequence: CATSRPYPWNTIYF.

This clonotype appeared a few times. J is TRBJ2-7 and V is TRBV4-2; D unclear. V lost 4 bases and J 5 bases, leaving 18 bases between the germline ends. Germline CDR1 reads LGHNA; CDR2 reads YNFKEQ. There are 15 residues in the CDR3. The CDR3 is CASSPHKYSYNEQYF. The DNA for the CDR3 is TGTGCCAGCAGCCCGCATAAATATTCCTACAACGAGCAGTACTTC.

This clonotype has more than one count but fewer than ten. J is TRBJ1-4 and V is TRBV5-1; no reliable D call. Trimming took 7 bases from V and 0 from J, leaving 13 bases between them. From germline, CDR1 is SGHRS and CDR2 YFSETQ. The CDR3 spans 15 residues. Here the CDR3 DNA reads TGCGCCAGCGTTCGAGGCGACTCAACTAATGAAAAACTGTTTTTT. This codes for CASVRGDSTNEKLFF.

The chain joins TRBV12-3 or TRBV12-4 to TRBJ1-1; 10 bases match TRBD1. The length of the CDR3 is 16 residues. V was clipped by 5 bases and J by 5 bases; unmatched bases: 11. The chain's CDR3 is CASSLGQGRRGTEAFF. The CDR3 DNA follows: TGTGCCAGCAGTCTGGGACAGGGGCGACGGGGAACTGAAGCTTTCTTT.

In its sample, this clonotype was seen a few times. The CDR3 loop is CASRWTGLGPGGYTF. The CDR3 bases are TGTGCCAGCAGGTGGACAGGGCTAGGGCCAGGTGGCTACACCTTC. The chain combines TRBV2 with TRBJ1-2; 8 positions agree with TRBD1. The CDR3 runs to 15 residues. Germline V gene data show CDR1 as SNHLY and CDR2 as FYNNEI. With V trimmed by 6 bases and J by 7 bases, 13 bases remained unmatched.

This chain links TRBV5-1 with TRBJ2-5; D could derive from TRBD1 or TRBD2 (6 bases each). Germline CDR1 reads SGHRS; CDR2 reads YFSETQ. This CDR3 is 16 amino acids long. The V end lost 1 base, the J end lost 2 bases, and 15 bases lay between the germline ends. The CDR3 nucleotides are TGCGCCAGCAGCTTGTCGGGGGCGGTTGGGCAAGAGACCCAGTACTTC. Its translation: CASSLSGAVGQETQYF.

The chain uses TRBV18 and TRBJ2-7, with TRBD1 matching over 7 bases. This CDR3 spans 13 amino acids. Germline loops: CDR1 KGHSH, CDR2 LQKENI. The V gene end was trimmed by 4 bases and the J gene end by 3 bases; junction bases not matched to a gene: 3. CDR3 coding DNA: TGTGCCAGCTCACAGGGGGCGAGCTACGAGCAGTACTTC. This translates into CASSQGASYEQYF.

This clonotype was counted between two and nine times. The rearrangement links TRBV5-1 to TRBJ2-2; no reliable D call. In germline, CDR1 is SGHRS, CDR2 YFSETQ. The CDR3 spans 14 residues. V dropped 1 base and J dropped 6 bases, with 10 bases sitting between them. CDR3 residues: CASSLSYRAGELFF. CDR3 bases: TGCGCCAGCAGCTTGTCTTATCGGGCCGGGGAGCTGTTTTTT. The full variable domain, rest sourced from reference TRBV5-1 and TRBJ2-2, is KAGVTQTPRYLIKTRGQQVTLSCSPISGHRSVSWYQQTPGQGLQFLFEYFSETQRNKGNFPGRFSGRQFSNSRSEMNVSTLELGDSALYLCASSLSYRAGELFFGEGSRLTVL.

The sample holds a few counts of this clonotype. This CDR3 is CSAGKSSRSGEQFF. The CDR3 region has the DNA TGCAGTGCCGGCAAGAGTAGCAGGTCCGGGGAGCAGTTCTTC. This chain uses TRBV20-1 with TRBJ2-1; no clear D. The CDR3 extends over 14 amino acids. Germline V gives CDR1 DFQATT, CDR2 SNEGSKA (reference sequence). The V and J ends lost 6 bases and 10 bases respectively, with 22 bases between them.

The chain couples TRBV4-1 to TRBJ1-2, with a weak D call TRBD1 (5 bases). This CDR3 contains 15 residues. The germline gives CDR1 MGHRA, CDR2 YSYEKL. V lost 2 bases, J lost 4 bases, and 14 bases lay in between. Here the CDR3 reads CASSQNPGRAYGYTF. Written as DNA, the CDR3 is TGCGCCAGCAGCCAAAATCCGGGCAGGGCCTATGGCTACACCTTC.

This clonotype was seen at least ten times. The chain has TRBV3-1 and TRBJ2-7; 12 nucleotides match TRBD1. The CDR3 has 14 residues. Germline CDR1 LGHDT, CDR2 YNNKEL (reference sequence). V shed 4 bases and J 7 bases; nucleotides not matched to a gene: 5. The CDR3: CASSLGQGAGEQYF. CDR3 nucleotide sequence: TGTGCCAGCAGCCTGGGACAGGGGGCTGGAGAGCAGTACTTC.

The chain combines TRBV12-3 or TRBV12-4 with TRBJ1-5, with D tentatively TRBD1 (5 bases). Trimming pared 7 bases from V and 2 bases from J, leaving 9 bases between. The CDR3 covers 13 residues. In nucleotides, the CDR3 is TGTGCCAGCATGGGGCAGGGCAATCAGCCCCAGCATTTT. Translation: CASMGQGNQPQHF.

The chain links TRBV11-2 to TRBJ1-5, with a possible D match to TRBD1 (6 bases). The germline V and J ends were trimmed by 1 base and 9 bases, with 7 bases remaining between them. The CDR3 is 12 residues long. The germline gives CDR1 SGHAT, CDR2 FQNNGV. CDR3 in amino acids: CASSLGRGPQHF. In DNA, the CDR3 is TGTGCCAGCAGCTTAGGCAGGGGGCCCCAGCATTTT.

This clonotype was counted many times. This chain connects TRBV5-1 to TRBJ1-4, with TRBD1 identical over 8 bases. The CDR3 is 16 amino acids. Losses at the gene ends were 2 bases for V and 4 bases for J; bases not matched to a gene: 7. Germline values: CDR1 SGHRS, CDR2 YFSETQ. CDR3 residues: CASSFGTGMNNEKLFF. CDR3 nucleotides: TGCGCCAGCAGCTTCGGGACAGGAATGAATAATGAAAAACTGTTTTTT.

This clonotype was picked up a small number of times. The V gene is TRBV29-1, the J gene TRBJ1-2, with TRBD1 identical over 8 bases. The CDR3 runs to 13 residues. The germline V gene has CDR1 SQVTM and CDR2 ANQGSEA. The ends lost 4 bases at V and 8 bases at J; junction bases unmatched: 9. The chain's CDR3 is CSVAPGGFGGYTF. Here the CDR3 DNA reads TGCAGCGTTGCACCAGGGGGCTTCGGGGGCTACACCTTC.